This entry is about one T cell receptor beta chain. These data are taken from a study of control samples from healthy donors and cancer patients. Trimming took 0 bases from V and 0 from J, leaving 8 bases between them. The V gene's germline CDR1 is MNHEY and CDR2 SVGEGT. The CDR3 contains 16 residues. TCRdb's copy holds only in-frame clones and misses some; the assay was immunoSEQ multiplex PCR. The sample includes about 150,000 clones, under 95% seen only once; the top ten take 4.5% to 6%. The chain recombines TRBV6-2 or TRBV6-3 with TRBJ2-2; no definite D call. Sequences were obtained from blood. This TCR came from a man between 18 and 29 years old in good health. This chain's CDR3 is CASSYSIFTNTGELFF. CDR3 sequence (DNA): TGTGCCAGCAGTTACTCGATTTTTACGAACACCGGGGAGCTGTTTTTT.